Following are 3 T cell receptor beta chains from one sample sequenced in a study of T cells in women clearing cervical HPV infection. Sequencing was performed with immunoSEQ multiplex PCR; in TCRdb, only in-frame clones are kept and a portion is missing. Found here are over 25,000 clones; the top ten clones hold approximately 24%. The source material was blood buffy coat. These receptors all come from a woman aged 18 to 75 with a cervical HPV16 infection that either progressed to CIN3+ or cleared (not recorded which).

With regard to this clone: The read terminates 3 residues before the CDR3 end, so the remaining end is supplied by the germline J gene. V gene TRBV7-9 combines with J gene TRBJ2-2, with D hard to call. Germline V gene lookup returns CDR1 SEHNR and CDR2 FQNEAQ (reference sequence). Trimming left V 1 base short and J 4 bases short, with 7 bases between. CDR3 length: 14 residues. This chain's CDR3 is CASSLVHSTGELFF. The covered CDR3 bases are TGTGCCAGCAGCTTAGTCCATAGCACCGGGGAG.

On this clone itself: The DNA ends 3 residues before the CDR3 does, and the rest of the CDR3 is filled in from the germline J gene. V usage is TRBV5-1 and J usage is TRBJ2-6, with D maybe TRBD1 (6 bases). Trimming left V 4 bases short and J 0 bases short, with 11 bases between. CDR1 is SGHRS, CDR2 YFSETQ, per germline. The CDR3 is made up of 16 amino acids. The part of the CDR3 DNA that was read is TGCGCCAGCAGCATTACAGGGAGCTCTGGGGCCAACGTC. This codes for CASSITGSSGANV. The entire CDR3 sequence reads CASSITGSSGANVLTF.

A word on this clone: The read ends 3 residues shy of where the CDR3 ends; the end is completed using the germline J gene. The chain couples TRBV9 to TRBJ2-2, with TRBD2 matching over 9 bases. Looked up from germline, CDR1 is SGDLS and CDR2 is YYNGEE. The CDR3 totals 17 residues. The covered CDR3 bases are TGTGCCAGCAGCCATAGCGGGAGAGAAAGTGGGGCCAACGTG. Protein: CASSHSGRESGANV. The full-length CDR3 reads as CASSHSGRESGANVLFF.